The subject of this entry is one T cell receptor (beta chain). It has no known antigen specificity. Base qualities are not at hand, and no much larger clone is one base apart. The data were obtained in a study of CD8+CD57+ T cells in acquired aplastic anemia (dated by TCRdb to the late 2010s). The study in broad terms: Extracted DNA from sorted CD4+ and CD8+ cells averaged about 3 ug, ranging from about 0.17 to 27.4 ug. Mean read counts for healthy donor samples were approximately 10 million for CD4+ cells and 11.0 million for CD8+ cells. Points the paper makes about the study in general: CD8+ Simpson's diversity did not differ significantly between patients and healthy controls (P=0.060). Around 27 CD8+ CDR3 sequences were found in both patients and controls but appeared to be highly expressed in patients and within the immunodominant clones of the patients.

V lost 2 bases and J lost 7 bases, and the count of bases not matched to a germline gene is 7. The CDR3, cysteine through phenylalanine, is 14 amino acids long. Of the read, only the CDR3 DNA is kept; its 42 bases are in frame from base 1. CDR1 and CDR2, looked up from the germline V gene (reference sequence), are DFQATT and SNEGSKA. Genomic DNA was used as template for profiling of TCR beta VDJ combinations and CDR3 sequences. An Illumina HiSeq 2000 was used for TCR repertoire sequencing. The study's own analysis went as follows. TRBV/TRBJ rearrangement plots, CDR3 size and DJ length profiles, and Simpson's diversity index were used to assess repertoires. The most abundant DNA sequence in the deep sequencing data was defined as the immunodominant clone. CDR3 amino acid sequences were screened for sharing across subjects and were compared with published repertoires and the VDJdb database. TCRdb reran the public reads through fastp at Q25 and MiXCR, keeping productive beta chains. CDR3 protein sequences are deduplicated, and each keeps its most common genes and DNA. The V and J calls reflect TCRdb's pipeline rather than the authors' work. This sample lists 150,000 to 200,000 distinct CDR3 sequences; just over 45% were detected once. The ten largest clones capture around 3% of the sample.

The study deep-sequenced TCR repertoires of sorted CD4+ and CD8+ blood T cells from severe aplastic anemia patients and healthy subjects. Ficoll-Paque density gradient centrifugation was used to isolate peripheral blood mononuclear cells. CD4+ and CD8+ T cells were sorted by FACS or magnetic beads before DNA extraction. The sequenced sample was sorted CD4+, CD8+, or CD8+CD57+ T cells (not recorded which) from PBMCs. The chain is made from TRBV20-1 and TRBJ2-1; the junction holds 8 bases that match TRBD1. The sequence came from a human donor in good health. The DNA sequence is TGCAGTGCTAGAAGGGGCGGGACAGGTAATGAGCAGTTCTTC. It encodes CSARRGGTGNEQFF.